The following is a T cell receptor (beta chain) sequence with its context. The antigen it binds to is not known. Per-nucleotide qualities are absent, and no much larger clonotype sits a single base away. The data originate from a study of early T cells in non-severe SARS-CoV-2 infection (dated by TCRdb to the early 2020s). Study-wide context: Bulk RNA from unsorted whole blood was used for TCR sequencing, so alpha and beta chains could not be paired.

The investigation overall reported the following: VDJdb matching was skewed toward anti-spike CD8 responses and likely underestimated virus-specific expansions by missing private and CD4 specificities.

Its CDR3 holds 13 amino acids, cysteine through phenylalanine. The entry retains the CDR3 DNA only, 39 bases that are in frame from base 1. Trimming at the junction amounts to 4 bases on V and 8 bases on J, and the germline ends lie 13 bases apart. CDR1 and CDR2 are drawn from the germline V gene: SGHRS, YFSETQ. Set within a cohort of healthcare workers in London, UK, this nested case-control study involved weekly PCR testing of nasopharyngeal swabs along with blood sampling. Healthcare workers were enrolled in the week of the UK lockdown, from 23 to 31 March 2020, and were followed every week for up to about 16 weeks. The method behind the library was 5' RACE. The sequencing machine was a NextSeq 500. In the TCR library protocol, unique molecular identifiers were attached to individual cDNA molecules to correct for PCR bias and sequencing error. TCR alpha and beta chains were both sequenced, and the abundances of alpha and beta sequences in each sample were closely correlated with each other. In the source study's methods: Decombinator V4 was used to annotate TCR sequences for V gene, J gene and CDR3. Expanded TCRs were defined as changing significantly between any two time points under a Poisson model with p below 0.0001. TCR abundances were normalised to the total number of TCRs sequenced per sample and were expressed as counts per million. TRAV1-2 paired with TRAJ12, TRAJ20 or TRAJ33 defined MAIT TCRs, while TRAV10 paired with TRAJ18 defined iNKT TCRs. VDJdb, accessed on 1 November 2021, was searched for TCRs annotated for CMV, EBV and SARS-CoV-2, and TCRs annotated for more than one antigen were excluded. Through fastp at Q25 and MiXCR, TCRdb rebuilt clones from the public reads, retaining in-frame beta chains. Each entry is one CDR3 protein sequence, shown with its most common DNA and genes. The V and J calls reflect TCRdb's pipeline rather than the authors' work. The sample has tens of thousands of distinct CDR3 sequences on record, around 8% of them singletons. The ten largest clones represent around 4% of the sample.

The material sequenced was whole blood. The chain couples TRBV5-1 to TRBJ2-4; TRBD2 might be the D gene, on 5 matching bases. The source is an adult who was a healthcare worker with PCR-confirmed SARS-CoV-2 infection or an uninfected control (not recorded which). The nucleotides read TGCGCCAGCAGCCCACGAGACGGGGACATTCAGTACTTC. It is translated as CASSPRDGDIQYF.